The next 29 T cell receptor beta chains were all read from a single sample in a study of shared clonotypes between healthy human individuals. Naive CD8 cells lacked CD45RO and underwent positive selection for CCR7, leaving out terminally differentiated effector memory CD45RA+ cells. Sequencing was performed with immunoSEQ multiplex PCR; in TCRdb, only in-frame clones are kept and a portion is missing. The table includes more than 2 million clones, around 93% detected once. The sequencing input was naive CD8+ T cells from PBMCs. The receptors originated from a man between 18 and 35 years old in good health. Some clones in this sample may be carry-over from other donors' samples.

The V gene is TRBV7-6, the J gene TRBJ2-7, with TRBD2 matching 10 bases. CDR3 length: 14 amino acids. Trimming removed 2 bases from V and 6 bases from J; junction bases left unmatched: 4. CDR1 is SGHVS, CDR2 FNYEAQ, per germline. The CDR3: CASSLLAGDSEQYF. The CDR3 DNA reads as TGTGCCAGCAGCTTACTAGCGGGAGACTCCGAGCAGTACTTC.

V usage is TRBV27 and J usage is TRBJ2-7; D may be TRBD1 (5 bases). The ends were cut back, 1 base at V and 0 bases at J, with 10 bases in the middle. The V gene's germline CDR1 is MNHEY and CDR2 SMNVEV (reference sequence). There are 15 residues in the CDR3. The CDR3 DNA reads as TGTGCCAGCAGTTTATTAGGGGTGAGCTCCTACGAGCAGTACTTC. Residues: CASSLLGVSSYEQYF.

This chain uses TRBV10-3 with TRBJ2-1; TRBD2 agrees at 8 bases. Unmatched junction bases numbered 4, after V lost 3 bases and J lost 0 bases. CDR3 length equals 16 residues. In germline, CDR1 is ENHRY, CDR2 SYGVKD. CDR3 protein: CAISELSGSSYNEQFF. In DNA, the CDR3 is TGTGCCATCAGTGAACTAAGCGGGAGCTCCTACAATGAGCAGTTCTTC.

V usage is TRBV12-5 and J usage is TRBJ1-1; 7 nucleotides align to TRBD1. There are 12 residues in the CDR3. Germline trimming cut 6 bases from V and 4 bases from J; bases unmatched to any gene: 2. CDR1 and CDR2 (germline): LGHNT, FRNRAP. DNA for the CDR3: TGTGCTAGTGGGACAGGGTCCACTGAAGCTTTCTTT. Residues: CASGTGSTEAFF.

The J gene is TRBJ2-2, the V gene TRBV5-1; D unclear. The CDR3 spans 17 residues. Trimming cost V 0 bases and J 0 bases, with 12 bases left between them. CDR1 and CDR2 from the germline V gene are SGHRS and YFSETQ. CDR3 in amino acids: CASSLGVRVANTGELFF. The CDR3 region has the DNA TGCGCCAGCAGCTTGGGGGTTCGGGTAGCGAACACCGGGGAGCTGTTTTTT.

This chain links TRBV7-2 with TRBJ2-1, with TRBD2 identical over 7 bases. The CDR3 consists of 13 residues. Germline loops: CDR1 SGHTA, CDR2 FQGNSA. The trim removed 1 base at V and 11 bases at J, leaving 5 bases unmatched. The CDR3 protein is CASSLGWDYQQFF. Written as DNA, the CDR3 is TGTGCCAGCAGCTTAGGATGGGACTATCAGCAGTTCTTC.

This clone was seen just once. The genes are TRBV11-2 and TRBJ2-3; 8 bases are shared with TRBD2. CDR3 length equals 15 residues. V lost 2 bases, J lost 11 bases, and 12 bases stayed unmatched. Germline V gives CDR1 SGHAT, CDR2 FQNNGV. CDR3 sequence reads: CASSLSASAAGGQYF. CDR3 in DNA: TGTGCCAGCAGCTTAAGCGCTAGCGCGGCGGGGGGGCAGTATTTT.

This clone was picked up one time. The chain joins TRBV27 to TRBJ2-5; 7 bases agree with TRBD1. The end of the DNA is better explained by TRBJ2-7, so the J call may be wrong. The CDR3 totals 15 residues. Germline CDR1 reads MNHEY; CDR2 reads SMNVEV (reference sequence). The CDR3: CASSPRTGGAYEQYF. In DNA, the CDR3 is TGTGCCAGCAGTCCCCGGACAGGAGGAGCCTACGAGCAGTACTTC.

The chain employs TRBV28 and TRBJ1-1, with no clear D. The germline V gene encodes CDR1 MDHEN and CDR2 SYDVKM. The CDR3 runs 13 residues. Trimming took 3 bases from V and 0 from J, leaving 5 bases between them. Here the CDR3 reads CASSFTVNTEAFF. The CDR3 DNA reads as TGTGCCAGCAGTTTCACAGTGAACACTGAAGCTTTCTTT. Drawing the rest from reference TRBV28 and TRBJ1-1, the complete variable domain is DVKVTQSSRYLVKRTGEKVFLECVQDMDHENMFWYRQDPGLGLRLIYFSYDVKMKEKGDIPEGYSVSREKKERFSLILESASTNQTSMYLCASSFTVNTEAFFGQGTRLTVV.

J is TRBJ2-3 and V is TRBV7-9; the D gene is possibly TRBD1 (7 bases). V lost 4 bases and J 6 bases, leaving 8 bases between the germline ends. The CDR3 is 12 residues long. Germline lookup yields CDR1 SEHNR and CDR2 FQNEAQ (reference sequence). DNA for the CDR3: TGTGCCAGCAGCTCAGGGGGGGATACGCAGTATTTT. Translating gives CASSSGGDTQYF. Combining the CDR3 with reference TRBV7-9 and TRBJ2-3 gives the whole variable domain DTGVSQNPRHKITKRGQNVTFRCDPISEHNRLYWYRQTLGQGPEFLTYFQNEAQLEKSRLLSDRFSAERPKGSFSTLEIQRTEQGDSAMYLCASSSGGDTQYFGPGTRLTVL.

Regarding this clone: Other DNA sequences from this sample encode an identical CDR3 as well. The CDR3 sequence is CASRVTDTQYF. CDR3 nucleotide sequence: TGCGCCAGCAGAGTCACAGATACGCAGTATTTT. This rearrangement joins TRBV5-1 to TRBJ2-3, with unresolved D. The CDR3 is 11 residues long. V lost 5 bases and J lost 2, with 3 bases in between. Germline V gene lookup returns CDR1 SGHRS and CDR2 YFSETQ. Together with reference TRBV5-1 and TRBJ2-3, the CDR3 gives the full variable domain: KAGVTQTPRYLIKTRGQQVTLSCSPISGHRSVSWYQQTPGQGLQFLFEYFSETQRNKGNFPGRFSGRQFSNSRSEMNVSTLELGDSALYLCASRVTDTQYFGPGTRLTVL.

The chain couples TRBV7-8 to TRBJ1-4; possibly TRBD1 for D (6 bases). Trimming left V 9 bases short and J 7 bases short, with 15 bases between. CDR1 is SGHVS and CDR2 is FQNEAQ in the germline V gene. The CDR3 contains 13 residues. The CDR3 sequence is CASRGARSEKLFF. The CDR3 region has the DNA TGTGCCAGTCGGGGGGCTCGGAGTGAAAAACTGTTTTTT.

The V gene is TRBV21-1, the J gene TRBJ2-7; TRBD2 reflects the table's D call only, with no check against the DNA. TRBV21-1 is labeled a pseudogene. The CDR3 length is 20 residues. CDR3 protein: CASSERFGTSGRVDFYEQYF. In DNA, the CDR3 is TGTGCCAGCAGCGAGAGATTCGGGACTAGCGGGAGGGTCGACTTCTACGAGCAGTACTTC.

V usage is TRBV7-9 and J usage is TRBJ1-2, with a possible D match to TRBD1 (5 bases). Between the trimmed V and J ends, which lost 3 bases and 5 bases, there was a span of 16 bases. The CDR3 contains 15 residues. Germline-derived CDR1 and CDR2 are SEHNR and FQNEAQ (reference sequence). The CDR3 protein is CASSFPQEGTYGYTF. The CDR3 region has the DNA TGTGCCAGCAGCTTTCCCCAGGAAGGGACTTATGGCTACACCTTC.

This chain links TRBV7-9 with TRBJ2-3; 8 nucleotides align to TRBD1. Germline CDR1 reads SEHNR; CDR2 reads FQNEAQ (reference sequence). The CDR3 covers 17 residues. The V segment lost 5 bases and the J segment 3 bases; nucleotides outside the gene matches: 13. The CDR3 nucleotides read TGTGCCAGCAGCCCCCCCGCGGTCGACAGGGGAACAGATACGCAGTATTTT. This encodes CASSPPAVDRGTDTQYF.

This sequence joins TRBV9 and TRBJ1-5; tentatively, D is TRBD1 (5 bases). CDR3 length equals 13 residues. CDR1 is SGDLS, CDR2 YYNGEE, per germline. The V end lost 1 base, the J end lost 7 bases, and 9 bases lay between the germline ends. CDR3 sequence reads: CASSVSGHQPQHF. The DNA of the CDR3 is TGTGCCAGCAGCGTAAGCGGACACCAGCCCCAGCATTTT.

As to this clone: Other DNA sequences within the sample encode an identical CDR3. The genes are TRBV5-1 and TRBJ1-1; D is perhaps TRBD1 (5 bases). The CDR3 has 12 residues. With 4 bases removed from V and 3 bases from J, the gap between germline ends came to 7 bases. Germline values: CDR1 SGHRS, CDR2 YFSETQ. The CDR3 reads CASSLGDTEAFF. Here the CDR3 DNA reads TGCGCCAGCAGCCTGGGGGACACTGAAGCTTTCTTT.

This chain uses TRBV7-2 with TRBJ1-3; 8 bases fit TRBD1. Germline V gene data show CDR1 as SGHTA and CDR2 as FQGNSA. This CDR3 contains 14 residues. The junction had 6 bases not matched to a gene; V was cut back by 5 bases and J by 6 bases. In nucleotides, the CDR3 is TGTGCCAGCAGCCACGACAGGGGCCCAAACACCATATATTTT. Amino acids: CASSHDRGPNTIYF. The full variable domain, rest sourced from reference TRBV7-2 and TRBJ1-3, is GAGVSQSPSNKVTEKGKDVELRCDPISGHTALYWYRQSLGQGLEFLIYFQGNSAPDKSGLPSDRFSAERTGGSVSTLTIQRTQQEDSAVYLCASSHDRGPNTIYFGEGSWLTVV.

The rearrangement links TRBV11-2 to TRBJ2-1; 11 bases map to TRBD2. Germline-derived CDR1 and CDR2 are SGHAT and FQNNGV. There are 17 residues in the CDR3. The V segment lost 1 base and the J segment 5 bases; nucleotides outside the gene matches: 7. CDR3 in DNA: TGTGCCAGCAGCTTAGGACTCCGACTAGCGGGAAACAATGAGCAGTTCTTC. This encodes CASSLGLRLAGNNEQFF.

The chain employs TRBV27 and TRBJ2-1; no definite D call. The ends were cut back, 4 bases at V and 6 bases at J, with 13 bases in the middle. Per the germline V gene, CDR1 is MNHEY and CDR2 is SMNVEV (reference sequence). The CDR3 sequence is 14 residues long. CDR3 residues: CASSSEVQSNEQFF. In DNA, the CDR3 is TGTGCCAGCAGTTCAGAAGTACAAAGCAATGAGCAGTTCTTC.

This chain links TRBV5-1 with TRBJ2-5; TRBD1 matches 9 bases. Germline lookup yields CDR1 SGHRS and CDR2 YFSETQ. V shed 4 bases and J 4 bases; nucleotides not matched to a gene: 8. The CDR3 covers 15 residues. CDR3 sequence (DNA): TGCGCCAGCAGCCCGTCCGGGACAGGGTCAGAGACCCAGTACTTC. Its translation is CASSPSGTGSETQYF.

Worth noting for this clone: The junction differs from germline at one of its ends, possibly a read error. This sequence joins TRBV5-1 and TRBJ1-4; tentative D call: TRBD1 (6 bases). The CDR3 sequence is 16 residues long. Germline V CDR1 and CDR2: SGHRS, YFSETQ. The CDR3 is CARSYRMGGAGEKLFF. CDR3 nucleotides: TGCGCCAGGAGCTACAGAATGGGGGGCGCGGGTGAAAAACTGTTTTTT.

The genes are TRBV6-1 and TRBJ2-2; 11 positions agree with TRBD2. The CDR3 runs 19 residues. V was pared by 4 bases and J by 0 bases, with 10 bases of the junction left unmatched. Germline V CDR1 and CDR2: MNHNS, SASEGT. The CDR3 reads CASSARPGTSGSNTGELFF. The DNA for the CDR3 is TGTGCCAGCAGTGCCCGGCCCGGGACTAGCGGATCGAACACCGGGGAGCTGTTTTTT.

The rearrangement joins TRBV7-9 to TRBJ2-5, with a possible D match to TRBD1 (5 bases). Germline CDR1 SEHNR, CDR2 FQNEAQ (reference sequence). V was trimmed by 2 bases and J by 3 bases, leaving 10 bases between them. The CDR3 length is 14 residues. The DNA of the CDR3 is TGTGCCAGCAGCTTAAGGGGCCCCAAAGAGACCCAGTACTTC. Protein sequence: CASSLRGPKETQYF.

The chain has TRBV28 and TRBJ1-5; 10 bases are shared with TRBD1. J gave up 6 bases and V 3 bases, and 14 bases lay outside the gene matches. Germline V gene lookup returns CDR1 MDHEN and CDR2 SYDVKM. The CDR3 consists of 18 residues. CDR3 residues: CASSLTGGAGVFGQPQHF. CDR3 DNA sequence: TGTGCCAGCAGTTTGACAGGGGGCGCAGGTGTCTTCGGTCAGCCCCAGCATTTT.

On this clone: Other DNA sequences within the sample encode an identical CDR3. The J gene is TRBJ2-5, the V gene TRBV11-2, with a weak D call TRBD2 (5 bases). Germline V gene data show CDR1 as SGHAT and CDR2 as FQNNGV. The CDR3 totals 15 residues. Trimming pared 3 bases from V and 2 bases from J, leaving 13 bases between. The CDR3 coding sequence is TGTGCCAGCAGCTTGGACCCCGGGGTACAAGAGACCCAGTACTTC. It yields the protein CASSLDPGVQETQYF.

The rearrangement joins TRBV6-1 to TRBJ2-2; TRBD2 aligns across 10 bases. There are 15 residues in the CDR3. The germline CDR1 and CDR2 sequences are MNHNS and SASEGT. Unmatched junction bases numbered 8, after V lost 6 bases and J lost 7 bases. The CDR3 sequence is CASRLAGAPYGELFF. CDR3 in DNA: TGTGCCAGCAGGCTAGCGGGAGCCCCCTACGGGGAGCTGTTTTTT.

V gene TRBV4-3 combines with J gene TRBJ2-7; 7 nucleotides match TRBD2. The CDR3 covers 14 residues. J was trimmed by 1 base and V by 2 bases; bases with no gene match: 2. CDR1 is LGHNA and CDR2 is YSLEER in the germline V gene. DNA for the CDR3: TGCGCCAGCAGCCAACGACTAGCTTCCTACGAGCAGTACTTC. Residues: CASSQRLASYEQYF.

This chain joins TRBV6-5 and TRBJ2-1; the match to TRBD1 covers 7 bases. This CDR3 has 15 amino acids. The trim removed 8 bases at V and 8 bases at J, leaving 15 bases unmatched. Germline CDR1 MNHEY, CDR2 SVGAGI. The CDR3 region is CASASGTASWDEQFF. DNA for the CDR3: TGTGCCAGCGCCTCCGGGACAGCCTCTTGGGATGAGCAGTTCTTC.